This entry is about one T cell receptor (beta chain). Its antigen remains unknown. These data are taken from a study of identifying expanded T cells in peripheral blood. TCRdb's copy holds only in-frame clones and misses some; the assay was immunoSEQ multiplex PCR. The table has 70,000 or so clones, almost 90% seen once. Regarding the study as a whole: Technical replicates showed around 1.2 changed clones; two weeks approximately 16; four weeks 19. Across healthy donors, higher total template counts meant significantly greater approximately 2-week count variance.

Healthy donors had no documented immune events, such as infections, while sampled. The receptor comes from a person aged 18-69 years in good health. Material: blood.

The CDR3 reads CASSILGSVGETQYF. CDR3 coding DNA: TGTGCCAGTAGTATACTAGGGTCAGTCGGAGAGACCCAGTACTTC. This chain uses TRBV19 with TRBJ2-5; D is unresolved. CDR3 length equals 15 residues. V lost 2 bases and J lost 4, with 14 bases in between. Germline V gives CDR1 LNHDA, CDR2 SQIVND (reference sequence).